A single TCR beta chain is shown here with its context. In the authors' workflow: The assay estimated nucleated cells by amplifying reference gene primers. TCRdb's copy holds only in-frame clones and misses some; the assay was immunoSEQ multiplex PCR. V and J calls and clone size follow that table, whereas D and trimming were derived from the DNA. The repertoire holds around 62,000 clones, with approximately 93% as singletons. V was clipped by 0 bases and J by 2 bases, with 9 bases between them. Germline V gene lookup returns CDR1 SGDLS and CDR2 YYNGEE. The CDR3 covers 14 residues. This sample stems from a study of blood T cell repertoires in COVID-19. Study at large: Donors in the United States, Italy and Spain gave samples during acute or convalescent COVID-19.

The chain joins TRBV9 to TRBJ2-7; D gene uncertain. Material: peripheral blood. The source of this sequence is a man aged 70-80 years with active COVID-19. In DNA, the CDR3 is TGTGCCAGCAGCGTAGACGCGGATGCCTACGAGCAGTACTTC. Amino acid sequence: CASSVDADAYEQYF.